This TCR beta chain is from a study of Tregs in tolerant kidney transplant recipients. The overall study: The nonmyeloablative bone marrow transplants came from related graft donors, with transient mixed chimerism.

Findings of the study overall: Nucleotide sequences could not be compared across some patients' samples due to primer changes.

Thawed PBMCs were FACS-sorted into unstimulated CD4+CD25+CD127- regulatory T cells, CD4+CD25- non-regulatory cells, CD4 and CD8 cells. Assay: immunoSEQ multiplex PCR; the TCRdb copy retains only in-frame clones and omits some. The profile shows nearly 95,000 clones, 93% of them singletons. The CDR3 has 14 residues. The germline gives CDR1 SGHTA, CDR2 FQGTGA. The trim removed 0 bases at V and 7 bases at J, leaving 1 base unmatched. Points on this clone: Its antigen is not known.

V usage is TRBV7-3 and J usage is TRBJ2-1, with TRBD1 matching 9 bases. The material sequenced was CD4+ T cells from blood, taken before the transplant. The TCR originated in a human donor who received a combined kidney and bone marrow transplant. The CDR3 coding sequence is TGTGCCAGCAGCTTAACGGGACAGGGAAATGAGCAGTTCTTC. Amino acid sequence: CASSLTGQGNEQFF.